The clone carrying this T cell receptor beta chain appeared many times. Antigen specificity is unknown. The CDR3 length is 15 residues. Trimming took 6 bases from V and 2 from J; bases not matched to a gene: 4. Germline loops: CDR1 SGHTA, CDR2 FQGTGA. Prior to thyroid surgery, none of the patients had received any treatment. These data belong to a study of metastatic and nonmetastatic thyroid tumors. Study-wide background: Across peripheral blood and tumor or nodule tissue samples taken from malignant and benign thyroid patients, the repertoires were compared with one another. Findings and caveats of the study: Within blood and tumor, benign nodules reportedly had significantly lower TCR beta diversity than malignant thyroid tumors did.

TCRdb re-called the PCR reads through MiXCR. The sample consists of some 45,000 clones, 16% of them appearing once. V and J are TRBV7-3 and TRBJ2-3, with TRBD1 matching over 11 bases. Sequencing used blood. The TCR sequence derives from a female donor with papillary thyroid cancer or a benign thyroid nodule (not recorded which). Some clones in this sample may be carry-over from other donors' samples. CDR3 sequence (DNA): TGTGCCAGCAGTTCCGGACAGGGGGCCACAGATACGCAGTATTTT. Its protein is CASSSGQGATDTQYF.